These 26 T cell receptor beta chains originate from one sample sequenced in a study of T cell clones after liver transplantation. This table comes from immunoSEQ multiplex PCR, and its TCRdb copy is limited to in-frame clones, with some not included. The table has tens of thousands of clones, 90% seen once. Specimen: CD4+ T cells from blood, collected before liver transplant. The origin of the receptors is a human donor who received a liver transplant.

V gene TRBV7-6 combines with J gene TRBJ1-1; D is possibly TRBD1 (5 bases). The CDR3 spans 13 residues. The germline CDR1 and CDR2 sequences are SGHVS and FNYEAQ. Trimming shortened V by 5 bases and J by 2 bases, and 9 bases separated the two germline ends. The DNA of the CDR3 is TGTGCCAGCAGCGCGGACACAAACACTGAAGCTTTCTTT. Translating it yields CASSADTNTEAFF.

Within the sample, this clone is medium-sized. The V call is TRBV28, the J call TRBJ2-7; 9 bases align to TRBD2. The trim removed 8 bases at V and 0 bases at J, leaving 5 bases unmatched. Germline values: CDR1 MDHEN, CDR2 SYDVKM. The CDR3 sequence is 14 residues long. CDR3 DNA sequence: TGTGCCAGCGGTAGCGGGAGCACCTCCTACGAGCAGTACTTC. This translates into CASGSGSTSYEQYF.

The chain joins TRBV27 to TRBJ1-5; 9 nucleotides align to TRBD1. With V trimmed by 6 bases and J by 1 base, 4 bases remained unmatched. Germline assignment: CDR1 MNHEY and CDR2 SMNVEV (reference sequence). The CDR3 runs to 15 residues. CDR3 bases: TGTGCCAGCAGACCCGGACAGGGGAGCAATCAGCCCCAGCATTTT. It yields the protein CASRPGQGSNQPQHF.

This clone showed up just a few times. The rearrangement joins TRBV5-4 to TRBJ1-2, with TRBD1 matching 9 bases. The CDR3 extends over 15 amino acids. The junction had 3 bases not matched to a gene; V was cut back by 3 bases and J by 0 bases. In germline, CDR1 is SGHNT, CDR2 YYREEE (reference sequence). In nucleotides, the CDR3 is TGTGCCAGCAGCTCGGGACAGGGACCTAACTATGGCTACACCTTC. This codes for CASSSGQGPNYGYTF.

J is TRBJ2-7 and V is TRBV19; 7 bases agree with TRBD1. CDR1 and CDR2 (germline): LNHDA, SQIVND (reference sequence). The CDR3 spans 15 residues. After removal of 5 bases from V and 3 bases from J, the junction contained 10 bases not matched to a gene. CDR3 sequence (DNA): TGTGCCAGTAGTTTCCAGACAGGGCAAGGCTACGAGCAGTACTTC. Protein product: CASSFQTGQGYEQYF.

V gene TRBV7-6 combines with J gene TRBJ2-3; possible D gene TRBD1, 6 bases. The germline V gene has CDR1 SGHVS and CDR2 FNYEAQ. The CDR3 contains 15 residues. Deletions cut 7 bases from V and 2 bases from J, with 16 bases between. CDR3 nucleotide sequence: TGTGCCAGCATACCCCGCAGGGGAAACACAGATACGCAGTATTTT. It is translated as CASIPRRGNTDTQYF.

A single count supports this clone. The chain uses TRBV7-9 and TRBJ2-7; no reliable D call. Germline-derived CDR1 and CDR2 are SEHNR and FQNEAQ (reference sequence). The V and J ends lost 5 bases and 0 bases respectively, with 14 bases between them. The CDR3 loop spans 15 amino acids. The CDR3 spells CASSPLTTHSYEQYF. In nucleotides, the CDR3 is TGTGCCAGCAGCCCTCTGACCACACACTCCTACGAGCAGTACTTC.

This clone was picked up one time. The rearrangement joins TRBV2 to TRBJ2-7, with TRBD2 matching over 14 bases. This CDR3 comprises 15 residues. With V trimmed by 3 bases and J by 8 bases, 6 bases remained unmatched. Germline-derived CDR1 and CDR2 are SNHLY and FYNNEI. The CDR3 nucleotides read TGTGCCAGCAGTGATGGAGGGACTAGCGGGAGACAGCAGTACTTC. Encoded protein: CASSDGGTSGRQQYF.

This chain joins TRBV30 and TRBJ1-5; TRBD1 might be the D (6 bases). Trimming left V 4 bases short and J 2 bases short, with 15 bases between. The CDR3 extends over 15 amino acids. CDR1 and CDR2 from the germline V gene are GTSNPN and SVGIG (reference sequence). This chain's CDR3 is CAWKQGWGGNQPQHF. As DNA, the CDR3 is TGTGCCTGGAAACAGGGTTGGGGGGGCAATCAGCCCCAGCATTTT.

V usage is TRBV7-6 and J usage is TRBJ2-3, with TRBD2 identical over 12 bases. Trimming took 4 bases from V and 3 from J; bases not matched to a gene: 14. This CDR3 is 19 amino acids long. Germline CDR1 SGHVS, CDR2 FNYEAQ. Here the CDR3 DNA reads TGTGCCAGCAGCTCCCTGCGGCGACTAGCGGGAGACCCAACAGATACGCAGTATTTT. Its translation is CASSSLRRLAGDPTDTQYF.

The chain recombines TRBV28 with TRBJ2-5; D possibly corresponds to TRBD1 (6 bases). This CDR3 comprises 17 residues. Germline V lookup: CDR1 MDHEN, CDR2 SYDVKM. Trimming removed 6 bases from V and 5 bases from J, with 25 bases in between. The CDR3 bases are TGTGCCAGCAGCACCCAAATACTACAGGGAAATAGGGAGACCCAGTACTTC. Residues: CASSTQILQGNRETQYF.

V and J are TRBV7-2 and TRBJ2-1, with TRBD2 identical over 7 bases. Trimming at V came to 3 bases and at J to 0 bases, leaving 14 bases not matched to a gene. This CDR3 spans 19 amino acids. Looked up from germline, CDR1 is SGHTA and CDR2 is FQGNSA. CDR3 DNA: TGTGCCAGCAGCTTTGGACGAGCGGGGCTCGGAATCTCCTACAATGAGCAGTTCTTC. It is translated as CASSFGRAGLGISYNEQFF. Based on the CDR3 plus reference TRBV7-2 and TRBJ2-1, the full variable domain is GAGVSQSPSNKVTEKGKDVELRCDPISGHTALYWYRQSLGQGLEFLIYFQGNSAPDKSGLPSDRFSAERTGGSVSTLTIQRTQQEDSAVYLCASSFGRAGLGISYNEQFFGPGTRLTVL.

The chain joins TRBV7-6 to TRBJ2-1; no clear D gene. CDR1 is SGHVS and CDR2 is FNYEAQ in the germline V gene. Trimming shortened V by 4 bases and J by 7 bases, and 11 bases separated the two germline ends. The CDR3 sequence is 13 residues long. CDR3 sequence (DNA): TGTGCCAGCAGCTCAGTGCAGTTAAATGAGCAGTTCTTC. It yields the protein CASSSVQLNEQFF. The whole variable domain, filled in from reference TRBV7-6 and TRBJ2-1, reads GAGVSQSPRYKVTKRGQDVALRCDPISGHVSLYWYRQALGQGPEFLTYFNYEAQQDKSGLPNDRFSAERPEGSISTLTIQRTEQRDSAMYRCASSSVQLNEQFFGPGTRLTVL.

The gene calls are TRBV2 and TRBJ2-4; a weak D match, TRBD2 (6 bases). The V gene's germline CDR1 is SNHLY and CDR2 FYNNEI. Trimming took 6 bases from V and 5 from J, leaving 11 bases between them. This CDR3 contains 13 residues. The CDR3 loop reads CASRRGWENIQYF. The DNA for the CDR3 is TGTGCCAGCAGGCGGGGCTGGGAAAACATTCAGTACTTC.

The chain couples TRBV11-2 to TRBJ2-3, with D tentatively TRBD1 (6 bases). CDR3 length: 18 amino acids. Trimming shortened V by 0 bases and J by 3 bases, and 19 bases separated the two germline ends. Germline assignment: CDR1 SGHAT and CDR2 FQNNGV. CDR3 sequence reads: CASSLDHEGKGGTDTQYF. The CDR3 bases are TGTGCCAGCAGCTTAGATCATGAGGGAAAAGGGGGTACAGATACGCAGTATTTT.

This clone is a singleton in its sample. The CDR3 protein is CASSLGDRNYGYTF. The CDR3 nucleotides read TGCGCCAGCAGCTTGGGGGACAGAAACTATGGCTACACCTTC. This chain uses TRBV5-1 with TRBJ1-2; 7 bases line up with TRBD1. The CDR3 runs 14 residues. Germline assignment: CDR1 SGHRS and CDR2 YFSETQ. With V trimmed by 0 bases and J by 2 bases, 1 base remained unmatched.

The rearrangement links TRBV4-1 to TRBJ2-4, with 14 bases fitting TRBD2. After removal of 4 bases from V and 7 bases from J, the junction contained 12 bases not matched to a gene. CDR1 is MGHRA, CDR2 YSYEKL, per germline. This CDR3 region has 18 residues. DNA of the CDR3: TGCGCCAGCAGCCCAAGTCAGACTAGCGGGAGGGCCAGGAACATTCAGTACTTC. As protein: CASSPSQTSGRARNIQYF.

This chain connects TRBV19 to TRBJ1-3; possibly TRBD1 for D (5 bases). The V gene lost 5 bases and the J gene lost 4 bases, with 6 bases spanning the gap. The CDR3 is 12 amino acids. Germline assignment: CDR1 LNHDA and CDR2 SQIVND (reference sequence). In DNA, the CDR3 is TGTGCCAGTAGTGAGGGGGGAAACACCATATATTTT. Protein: CASSEGGNTIYF.

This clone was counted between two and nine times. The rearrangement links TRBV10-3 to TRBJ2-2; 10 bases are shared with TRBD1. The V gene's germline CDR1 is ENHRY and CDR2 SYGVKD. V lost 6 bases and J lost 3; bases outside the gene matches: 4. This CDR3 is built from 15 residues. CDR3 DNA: TGTGCCATCAGAACCGGGACAGGGGACACCGGGGAGCTGTTTTTT. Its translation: CAIRTGTGDTGELFF.

This chain's CDR3 is CASSDPPGRGGNTEAFF. The CDR3 nucleotides are TGCGCCAGCAGTGACCCCCCAGGAAGGGGAGGGAACACTGAAGCTTTCTTT. V and J are TRBV10-2 and TRBJ1-1; a possible D gene is TRBD1 (5 bases). CDR3 size: 17 residues. V gave up 3 bases and J gave up 1 base, with 18 bases separating them. From germline, CDR1 is WSHSY and CDR2 SAAADI.

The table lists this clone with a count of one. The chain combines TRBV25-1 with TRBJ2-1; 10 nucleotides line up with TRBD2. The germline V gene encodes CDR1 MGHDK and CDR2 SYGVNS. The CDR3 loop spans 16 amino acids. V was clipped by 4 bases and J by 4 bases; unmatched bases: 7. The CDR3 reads CASSVASGSGYNEQFF. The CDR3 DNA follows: TGTGCCAGCAGTGTGGCTAGCGGGAGTGGTTACAATGAGCAGTTCTTC.

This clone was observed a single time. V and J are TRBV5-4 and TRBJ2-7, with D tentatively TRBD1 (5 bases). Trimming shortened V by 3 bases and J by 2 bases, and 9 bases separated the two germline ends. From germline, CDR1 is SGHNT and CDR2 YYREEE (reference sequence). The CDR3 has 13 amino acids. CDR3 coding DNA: TGTGCCAGCAGCTCCCGACAGCCCTACGAGCAGTACTTC. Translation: CASSSRQPYEQYF.

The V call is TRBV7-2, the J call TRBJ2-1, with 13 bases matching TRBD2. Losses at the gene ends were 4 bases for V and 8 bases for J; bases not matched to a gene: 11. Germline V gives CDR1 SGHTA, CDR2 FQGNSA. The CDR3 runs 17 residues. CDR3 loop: CASSWAGTSGIGDEQFF. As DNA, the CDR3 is TGTGCCAGCAGCTGGGCCGGGACTAGCGGGATAGGGGATGAGCAGTTCTTC. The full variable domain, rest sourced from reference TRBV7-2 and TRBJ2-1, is GAGVSQSPSNKVTEKGKDVELRCDPISGHTALYWYRQSLGQGLEFLIYFQGNSAPDKSGLPSDRFSAERTGGSVSTLTIQRTQQEDSAVYLCASSWAGTSGIGDEQFFGPGTRLTVL.

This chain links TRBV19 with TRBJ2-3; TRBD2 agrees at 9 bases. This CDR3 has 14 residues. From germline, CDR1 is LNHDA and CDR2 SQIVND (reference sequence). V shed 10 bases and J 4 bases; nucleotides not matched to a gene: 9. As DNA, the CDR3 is TGTGCCACGGAGCGGGGGGCCCGTTCAGATACGCAGTATTTT. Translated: CATERGARSDTQYF.

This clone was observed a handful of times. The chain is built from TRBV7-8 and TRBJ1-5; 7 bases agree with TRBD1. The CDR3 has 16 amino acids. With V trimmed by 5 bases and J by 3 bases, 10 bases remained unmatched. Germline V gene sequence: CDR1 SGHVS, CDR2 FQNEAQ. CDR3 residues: CASSRQGERNNQPQHF. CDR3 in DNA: TGTGCCAGCAGCCGTCAGGGGGAAAGGAACAATCAGCCCCAGCATTTT. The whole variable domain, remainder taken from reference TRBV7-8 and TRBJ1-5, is GAGVSQSPRYKVAKRGQDVALRCDPISGHVSLFWYQQALGQGPEFLTYFQNEAQLDKSGLPSDRFFAERPEGSVSTLKIQRTQQEDSAVYLCASSRQGERNNQPQHFGDGTRLSIL.

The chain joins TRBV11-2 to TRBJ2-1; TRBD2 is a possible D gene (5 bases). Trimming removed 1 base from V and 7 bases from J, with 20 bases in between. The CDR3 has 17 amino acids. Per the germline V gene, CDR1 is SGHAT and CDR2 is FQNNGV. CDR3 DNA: TGTGCCAGCAGCTTAGGACGCGGAGCGGAGACCCGAAATGAGCAGTTCTTC. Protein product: CASSLGRGAETRNEQFF.